This T cell receptor beta chain was sequenced for a study of T cells in Graves' hyperthyroidism and ophthalmopathy. Overall study results and limits: Among clonotypes expanded in thyroid above 0.001, most were also found in blood.

RNA transcripts provided the source from which TCR beta CDR3 regions were amplified. An initial round of RT-PCR targeting the TCR CDR3 relied on the HTBI primer set. TCRdb recomputed calls from the multiplex PCR reads with MiXCR, one row per CDR3 protein. The profile shows 500,000 to 800,000 distinct CDR3 sequences, roughly 14% of them singletons. Diagnostic decisions used clinical symptoms, serum thyroxine and TRAb, thyroid ultrasound and orbital computed tomography. As concerns this clonotype: Its target is not known.

CDR1 and CDR2 (germline): KGHDR, SFDVKD. The CDR3 loop spans 13 amino acids. Trimming took 3 bases from V and 11 from J, leaving 13 bases between them. The rearrangement uses TRBV24-1 and TRBJ1-5, with no clear D. The origin of this receptor is a woman aged 45-59 years with Graves' ophthalmopathy. The sequenced material came from blood. CDR3 sequence: CATSDPQDLTQHF. The CDR3 DNA sequence: TGTGCCACCAGTGATCCCCAGGATCTTACCCAGCATTTT.